Each of the 28 T cell receptor beta chains below was sequenced from the same sample in a study of blood T cell repertoires in COVID-19. This table comes from immunoSEQ multiplex PCR, and its TCRdb copy is limited to in-frame clones, with some not included. There are around 220,000 clones in the sample; 80% to 85% occur only once, and less than 9.5% lies in the top ten. Sequencing input: peripheral blood. These receptors all stem from a woman aged 80 or over with COVID-19, enrolled during active disease.

V gene TRBV19 combines with J gene TRBJ1-2, with D possibly being TRBD1 (5 bases). This CDR3 contains 13 residues. Trimming left V 7 bases short and J 0 bases short, with 9 bases between. Germline values: CDR1 LNHDA, CDR2 SQIVND (reference sequence). The CDR3 DNA is TGTGCCAGTACTTTCAGGGCTAACTATGGCTACACCTTC. Protein sequence: CASTFRANYGYTF.

The chain recombines TRBV5-1 with TRBJ1-2; unclear D gene. Between the trimmed V and J ends, which lost 0 bases and 3 bases, there was a span of 6 bases. The length of the CDR3 is 13 residues. Looked up from germline, CDR1 is SGHRS and CDR2 is YFSETQ. Here the CDR3 reads CASSLGADYGYTF. CDR3 nucleotide sequence: TGCGCCAGCAGCTTGGGGGCAGACTATGGCTACACCTTC.

The CDR3 spells CSVEQGADTQYF. The CDR3 nucleotides are TGCAGCGTTGAACAGGGCGCAGATACGCAGTATTTT. This chain uses TRBV29-1 with TRBJ2-3, with D perhaps TRBD1 (5 bases). CDR3 length: 12 amino acids. V was cut by 2 bases and J by 4 bases, with 7 bases left in between. Germline V gives CDR1 SQVTM, CDR2 ANQGSEA.

The chain has TRBV2 and TRBJ2-3; 10 nucleotides agree with TRBD1. The CDR3 totals 16 residues. Germline V lookup: CDR1 SNHLY, CDR2 FYNNEI. After removal of 4 bases from V and 0 bases from J, the junction contained 4 bases not matched to a gene. CDR3 protein: CASSAGQGTSTDTQYF. CDR3 DNA: TGTGCCAGCAGTGCGGGACAGGGGACCAGCACAGATACGCAGTATTTT.

The chain couples TRBV28 to TRBJ2-3; 9 positions match TRBD1. Trimming cost V 4 bases and J 2 bases; bases outside gene matches: 4. This CDR3 is 15 amino acids long. Germline CDR1 reads MDHEN; CDR2 reads SYDVKM. CDR3: CASSSRDRATDTQYF. The CDR3 DNA follows: TGTGCCAGCAGTTCACGGGACAGGGCCACAGATACGCAGTATTTT.

This clone was seen once. This chain uses TRBV7-9 with TRBJ2-2; 13 bases are a match to TRBD2. Germline V gene sequence: CDR1 SEHNR, CDR2 FQNEAQ (reference sequence). This CDR3 contains 17 residues. V lost 4 bases to trimming and J lost 4 bases; unmatched junction nucleotides: 6. CDR3 nucleotide sequence: TGTGCCAGCAGCTCCTTAGGACTAGCGGGAGCCACCGGGGAGCTGTTTTTT. It codes for CASSSLGLAGATGELFF.

The chain combines TRBV28 with TRBJ1-3; maybe TRBD1 (6 bases). V shed 6 bases and J shed 6 bases, with 21 bases lying between them. The length of the CDR3 is 16 residues. Per the germline V gene, CDR1 is MDHEN and CDR2 is SYDVKM. The CDR3 DNA reads as TGTGCCAGCAGGCCCATAACAGGGTATCGGGAAAACACCATATATTTT. Its translation is CASRPITGYRENTIYF.

The chain combines TRBV18 with TRBJ2-7, with TRBD1 matching over 7 bases. This CDR3 is 15 amino acids long. The trim removed 4 bases at V and 0 bases at J, leaving 6 bases unmatched. Germline CDR1 and CDR2: KGHSH and LQKENI. CDR3 residues: CASSRVRDSSYEQYF. The CDR3 bases are TGTGCCAGCTCACGAGTCCGGGACAGCTCCTACGAGCAGTACTTC.

On this clone itself: The identical CDR3 is also encoded by other nucleotide sequences in the sample. The chain couples TRBV5-1 to TRBJ1-5, with 8 nucleotides matching TRBD1. This CDR3 is 14 amino acids long. The germline V gene has CDR1 SGHRS and CDR2 YFSETQ. The trim removed 4 bases at V and 4 bases at J, leaving 4 bases unmatched. This CDR3 is CASSPGQGNQPQHF. DNA for the CDR3: TGCGCCAGCAGCCCCGGACAGGGAAATCAGCCCCAGCATTTT. Drawing the rest from reference TRBV5-1 and TRBJ1-5, the complete variable domain is KAGVTQTPRYLIKTRGQQVTLSCSPISGHRSVSWYQQTPGQGLQFLFEYFSETQRNKGNFPGRFSGRQFSNSRSEMNVSTLELGDSALYLCASSPGQGNQPQHFGDGTRLSIL.

V gene TRBV7-2 combines with J gene TRBJ1-6; TRBD1 matches 7 bases. This CDR3 is built from 12 residues. V dropped 5 bases and J dropped 9; count of bases not matched to a gene: 1. CDR1 SGHTA and CDR2 FQGNSA come from the germline V gene. The CDR3 loop is CASSHRGSPLHF. The CDR3 DNA reads as TGTGCCAGCAGCCACAGGGGTTCACCCCTCCACTTT. Full variable domain (rest looked up from reference TRBV7-2 and TRBJ1-6): GAGVSQSPSNKVTEKGKDVELRCDPISGHTALYWYRQSLGQGLEFLIYFQGNSAPDKSGLPSDRFSAERTGGSVSTLTIQRTQQEDSAVYLCASSHRGSPLHFGNGTRLTVT.

This clone showed up just a few times. This chain links TRBV5-5 with TRBJ1-1, with D uncertain. V was clipped by 4 bases and J by 6 bases, with 13 bases between them. The CDR3 has 13 residues. The germline CDR1 and CDR2 sequences are SGHKS and YYEKEE (reference sequence). CDR3 sequence reads: CASSRETVAEAFF. CDR3 DNA: TGTGCCAGCAGCAGGGAGACGGTAGCTGAAGCTTTCTTT.

This chain links TRBV6-1 with TRBJ1-5; D unclear. Trimming took off 6 bases at V and 0 bases at J, with 9 bases between the two ends. Per germline, CDR1 MNHNS and CDR2 SASEGT. The CDR3 length is 14 residues. The CDR3 sequence is CASREQYSNQPQHF. In DNA, the CDR3 is TGTGCCAGCAGAGAACAGTATAGCAATCAGCCCCAGCATTTT.

The chain recombines TRBV3-1 (or the pseudogene TRBV3-2) with TRBJ1-3; no clear D gene. V gave up 1 base and J gave up 4 bases, with 5 bases separating them. Per germline, CDR1 LGHDT and CDR2 YNNKEL (reference sequence). CDR3 length equals 13 residues. CDR3 DNA sequence: TGTGCCAGCAGCCAAGCGGGAGGAAACACCATATATTTT. Encoded protein: CASSQAGGNTIYF.

This clone has only a few counts. Written as DNA, the CDR3 is TGTGCCAGCAGTTACGATTTTTCGGGGGGACAGCCCCAGCATTTT. Its protein product is CASSYDFSGGQPQHF. The rearrangement uses TRBV6-2 or TRBV6-3 and TRBJ1-5, with a tentative D call TRBD1 (5 bases). The CDR3 is made up of 15 amino acids. Germline V lookup: CDR1 MNHEY, CDR2 SVGEGT. Deletions cut 2 bases from V and 7 bases from J, with 15 bases between.

The chain couples TRBV6-6 to TRBJ1-4; 7 bases are a match to TRBD1. CDR1 and CDR2 (germline): MNHNY, SVGAGI (reference sequence). The CDR3 is 14 amino acids. V trimming: 6 bases; J trimming: 4 bases; junction bases outside the gene matches: 5. The CDR3 here is CASRPPGGNEKLFF. CDR3 DNA: TGTGCCAGCAGACCCCCAGGGGGTAATGAAAAACTGTTTTTT.

This clone was found a few times. The J gene is TRBJ1-5, the V gene TRBV30; 9 bases line up with TRBD1. V lost 1 base to trimming and J lost 7 bases; unmatched junction nucleotides: 11. Germline V gives CDR1 GTSNPN, CDR2 SVGIG (reference sequence). CDR3 length equals 16 residues. The CDR3 region has the DNA TGTGCCTGGAGTGCCGGGACAGGGATGGGAGAGCAGCCCCAGCATTTT. Protein: CAWSAGTGMGEQPQHF.

The genes are TRBV19 and TRBJ1-5; D remains unclear. The CDR3 loop spans 12 amino acids. Trimming pared 2 bases from V and 9 bases from J, leaving 8 bases between. In germline, CDR1 is LNHDA, CDR2 SQIVND (reference sequence). CDR3 nucleotides: TGTGCCAGTAGTATATGGGCGCGGCCCCAGCATTTT. This translates into CASSIWARPQHF.

The V and J genes are TRBV6-6 and TRBJ2-1, with TRBD2 matching 11 bases. The CDR3 loop spans 16 amino acids. CDR1 is MNHNY, CDR2 SVGAGI, per germline (reference sequence). V lost 6 bases to trimming and J lost 2 bases; unmatched junction nucleotides: 6. The CDR3 region is CASRNSGRAAYNEQFF. In DNA, the CDR3 is TGTGCCAGCAGAAATAGCGGGAGGGCGGCCTACAATGAGCAGTTCTTC.

The chain couples TRBV7-3 to TRBJ1-1; no clear D gene. V lost 5 bases to trimming and J lost 0 bases, with 7 bases between them. This CDR3 is built from 13 residues. Germline V gene sequence: CDR1 SGHTA, CDR2 FQGTGA. Here the CDR3 reads CASSAYLNTEAFF. CDR3 in DNA: TGTGCCAGCAGCGCCTACCTGAACACTGAAGCTTTCTTT.

V gene TRBV19 combines with J gene TRBJ1-1, with 7 bases identical to TRBD1. V lost 5 bases to trimming and J lost 5 bases; unmatched junction nucleotides: 5. CDR1 is LNHDA and CDR2 is SQIVND in the germline V gene (reference sequence). The CDR3 extends over 13 amino acids. CDR3 amino acids: CASSVDRETEAFF. CDR3 sequence (DNA): TGTGCCAGTAGTGTCGACAGGGAAACTGAAGCTTTCTTT.

The V call is TRBV5-1, the J call TRBJ1-2; TRBD1 matches 7 bases. The ends lost 4 bases at V and 6 bases at J; junction bases unmatched: 6. Per the germline V gene, CDR1 is SGHRS and CDR2 is YFSETQ. The CDR3 runs to 13 residues. CDR3 amino acids: CASSQTGWDGYTF. The DNA for the CDR3 is TGCGCCAGCAGCCAGACAGGGTGGGATGGCTACACCTTC.

The chain recombines TRBV28 with TRBJ2-7, with unresolved D. Germline lookup yields CDR1 MDHEN and CDR2 SYDVKM. Deletions cut 2 bases from V and 4 bases from J, with 12 bases between. The CDR3 has 14 residues. CDR3: CASSLATQNYEQYF. For the CDR3, the DNA is TGTGCCAGCAGTTTAGCGACTCAAAATTACGAGCAGTACTTC.

The chain employs TRBV2 and TRBJ2-7; TRBD1 matches 10 bases. Trimming at V came to 4 bases and at J to 9 bases, leaving 6 bases not matched to a gene. This CDR3 has 13 residues. Germline CDR1 SNHLY, CDR2 FYNNEI. The CDR3 spells CASSGTTGGGQYF. In DNA, the CDR3 is TGTGCCAGCAGTGGGACGACAGGGGGCGGGCAGTACTTC.

This chain uses TRBV18 with TRBJ2-1; TRBD1 matches 10 bases. V shed 7 bases and J 4 bases; nucleotides not matched to a gene: 4. This CDR3 has 14 amino acids. Germline-derived CDR1 and CDR2 are KGHSH and LQKENI. The CDR3, as DNA: TGTGCCAGCTACTCGGGACAGGGGTACAATGAGCAGTTCTTC. It encodes CASYSGQGYNEQFF.

The V call is TRBV19, the J call TRBJ1-5, with TRBD1 matching over 8 bases. V lost 5 bases to trimming and J lost 0 bases; unmatched junction nucleotides: 6. Germline V lookup: CDR1 LNHDA, CDR2 SQIVND (reference sequence). This CDR3 contains 16 residues. In nucleotides, the CDR3 is TGTGCCAGTAGTCCCCAGGGGGCGGCTAGCAATCAGCCCCAGCATTTT. This encodes CASSPQGAASNQPQHF.

CDR3: CAWSGQGYQPQHF. The CDR3 DNA reads TGTGCCTGGAGTGGACAGGGCTATCAGCCCCAGCATTTT. V usage is TRBV30 and J usage is TRBJ1-5; 7 bases match TRBD1. V lost 1 base to trimming and J lost 5 bases; unmatched junction nucleotides: 2. The length of the CDR3 is 13 residues. CDR1 GTSNPN and CDR2 SVGIG come from the germline V gene (reference sequence).

The genes are TRBV18 and TRBJ1-1, with TRBD1 as a possible D gene (5 bases). From germline, CDR1 is KGHSH and CDR2 LQKENI. Trimming left V 3 bases short and J 4 bases short, with 9 bases between. The CDR3 covers 13 residues. The DNA of the CDR3 is TGTGCCAGCTCACCGGGACTTTCCACTGAAGCTTTCTTT. Protein product: CASSPGLSTEAFF.

V usage is TRBV10-2 and J usage is TRBJ1-1, with 9 positions matching TRBD1. The CDR3 totals 13 residues. The germline gives CDR1 WSHSY, CDR2 SAAADI. With V trimmed by 7 bases and J by 4 bases, 4 bases remained unmatched. DNA for the CDR3: TGCGCCAGCATAGACAGGGGGGCCACTGAAGCTTTCTTT. Translating it yields CASIDRGATEAFF.